This TCR beta chain was identified during a study of cytomegalovirus exposure and HLA in healthy donors. Primers for the PCR totalled 60 Vbeta and 13 Jbeta. Method: immunoSEQ multiplex PCR; TCRdb's copy keeps in-frame clones and lacks some. The data contain approximately 160,000 clones, roughly 65% of them singletons. The V end lost 3 bases, the J end lost 0 bases, and 5 bases lay between the germline ends. Germline V gives CDR1 MGHRA, CDR2 YSYEKL. This CDR3 has 14 residues. Details on this clone: The sample carries other DNA sequences with the same CDR3.

Sequenced: PBMCs. The TCR sequence derives from a woman aged 18-35 years in good health and CMV-seropositive. The V gene is TRBV4-1, the J gene TRBJ2-2; no clear D. The CDR3 bases are TGCGCCAGCAGCCACAGCGCGAACACCGGGGAGCTGTTTTTT. Amino acids: CASSHSANTGELFF.